Shown below are 5 T cell receptor beta chains from a single sample sequenced in a study of response to subunit inactivated influenza vaccine. TCRdb passed the RT-PCR reads through MiXCR, listing each CDR3 protein once. The data show about 570,000 distinct CDR3 sequences, around 11% seen once. In addition, the sample was reused for a study of T cells expressing NK-cell markers. That study adds: Researchers built TCR beta cDNA using 5'RACE template switching with UMIs.

Material: PBMCs from blood, obtained on the day of vaccination. Receptors were obtained from a man over 45 who received an inactivated influenza vaccine.

The chain employs TRBV20-1 and TRBJ2-7; 9 bases match TRBD2. Germline V gene sequence: CDR1 DFQATT, CDR2 SNEGSKA (reference sequence). J lost 1 base, V lost 7 bases, and 8 bases had no gene match. The CDR3 extends over 14 amino acids. CDR3 loop: CSGIAGAKSYEQYF. CDR3 nucleotide sequence: TGCAGTGGAATAGCGGGAGCTAAATCCTACGAGCAGTACTTC.

The genes are TRBV14 and TRBJ2-7; 7 nucleotides agree with TRBD1. This CDR3 has 16 amino acids. Germline trimming cut 0 bases from V and 3 bases from J; bases unmatched to any gene: 8. CDR1 is SGHDN and CDR2 is FVKESK in the germline V gene. This chain's CDR3 is CASSQEVQGFYYEQYF. In DNA form, the CDR3 reads TGTGCCAGCAGCCAAGAAGTACAGGGGTTTTACTACGAGCAGTACTTC.

This clonotype appeared a few times. CDR3 coding DNA: TGCAGCGCTGCTGGACGGCTTGAAAAACTGTTTTTT. This encodes CSAAGRLEKLFF. The chain has TRBV29-1 and TRBJ1-4; D remains unclear. The CDR3 runs 12 residues. In germline, CDR1 is SQVTM, CDR2 ANQGSEA. Trimming left V 7 bases short and J 7 bases short, with 13 bases between.

The genes are TRBV12-3 or TRBV12-4 and TRBJ2-7, with a possible D match to TRBD2 (6 bases). This CDR3 contains 14 residues. Trimming removed 6 bases from V and 2 bases from J, with 14 bases in between. The CDR3 loop reads CASSNRDLAYEQYF. The CDR3, as DNA: TGTGCCAGCAGCAACCGGGACTTGGCCTACGAGCAGTACTTC.

The table lists this clonotype with many counts. The genes are TRBV29-1 and TRBJ2-7; 7 bases are shared with TRBD1. The J segment lost 5 bases and the V segment lost 4 bases, leaving 11 bases of the junction unmatched. Germline V CDR1 and CDR2: SQVTM, ANQGSEA. The CDR3 consists of 14 residues. The CDR3 protein is CSVVSGQLENEQYF. The CDR3 bases are TGCAGCGTTGTTTCGGGACAGTTAGAAAACGAGCAGTACTTC.